This note documents a single TCR beta chain sequence. Antigen: not known. Here immunoSEQ multiplex PCR was the method, and the copy in TCRdb shows in-frame clones only, minus some. Of around 96,000 clones listed, over 80% are singletons. Relapse was seen in all patients after autologous stem cell transplantation, and brentuximab vedotin exposure was variable. The data are from a study of PD-1 blockade in classical Hodgkin lymphoma. Study overall: A 3 mg/kg intravenous dose of nivolumab was received by patients every 2 weeks. Findings and limits, study-wide: As was reported, newly diagnosed patients showed lower baseline TCR diversity than healthy donors did. The diversity seen at baseline in complete responders resembled that of newly diagnosed patients. No one has yet defined what causes the repertoire differences, which may be disease activity or prior therapy.

This CDR3 has 13 amino acids. The V and J ends lost 3 bases and 7 bases respectively, with 10 bases between them. Germline V CDR1 and CDR2: LNHDA, SQIVND (reference sequence). This chain joins TRBV19 and TRBJ1-5; D perhaps matches TRBD1 (5 bases). The source is a human donor with classical Hodgkin lymphoma. Sequencing used peripheral blood mononuclear cells (PBMCs), obtained at baseline. The DNA for the CDR3 is TGTGCCAGTAGTATTCGGAGGGACCAGCCCCAGCATTTT. Residues: CASSIRRDQPQHF.